The 23 T cell receptor beta chains given below trace back to one sample, sequenced in a study of shared clonotypes between healthy human individuals. The table came from immunoSEQ multiplex PCR; TCRdb's copy has only in-frame clones and leaves some out. The data contain over 1.4 million clones, approximately 96% of them singletons. The sequenced sample consisted of naive CD4+ T cells sorted from blood. Subset here: CD45RA+ positively selected. The receptors were sampled from a man under 40 in good health.

The chain joins TRBV4-1 to TRBJ2-1; no reliable D call. The germline V gene has CDR1 MGHRA and CDR2 YSYEKL. Trimming pared 3 bases from V and 9 bases from J, leaving 9 bases between. This CDR3 is 12 amino acids long. The CDR3 nucleotides read TGCGCCAGCAGCCAGGGTAATCGTGAGCAGTTCTTC. Translating gives CASSQGNREQFF.

This chain connects TRBV11-1 to TRBJ2-6; D ambiguous. V lost 1 base, J lost 0 bases, and 10 bases lay in between. Germline V gives CDR1 SGHAT, CDR2 FQDESV (reference sequence). This CDR3 is built from 17 residues. This CDR3 reads CASSLGLKVSGANVLTF. CDR3 in DNA: TGTGCCAGCAGCTTAGGGTTGAAAGTCTCTGGGGCCAACGTCCTGACTTTC.

The V gene is TRBV7-3, the J gene TRBJ2-3; D is uncertain. Germline V gives CDR1 SGHTA, CDR2 FQGTGA. This CDR3 region has 15 residues. The germline V and J ends were trimmed by 3 bases and 1 base, with 11 bases remaining between them. CDR3 protein: CASSFLPMGTDTQYF. The CDR3 DNA sequence: TGTGCCAGCAGCTTCCTTCCTATGGGCACAGATACGCAGTATTTT.

The V call is TRBV7-9, the J call TRBJ2-7; 9 bases match TRBD1. The CDR3 is 19 residues long. CDR1 and CDR2 from the germline V gene are SEHNR and FQNEAQ (reference sequence). The V segment lost 4 bases and the J segment 3 bases; nucleotides outside the gene matches: 19. The chain's CDR3 is CASSSTGGASHPLLYEQYF. The DNA of the CDR3 is TGTGCCAGCAGCTCAACAGGGGGCGCATCACATCCCCTCCTCTACGAGCAGTACTTC.

The gene calls are TRBV27 and TRBJ2-1, with 7 bases that match TRBD2. V lost 3 bases to trimming and J lost 14 bases; unmatched junction nucleotides: 19. CDR1 and CDR2 from the germline V gene are MNHEY and SMNVEV (reference sequence). The CDR3 has 16 residues. CDR3 nucleotide sequence: TGTGCCAGCAGTTTGGAGCGGGACGTATTATCTATGAGCGAGTTCTTC. This encodes CASSLERDVLSMSEFF.

The genes are TRBV5-1 and TRBJ2-7; D possibly corresponds to TRBD1 (6 bases). This CDR3 has 13 amino acids. The germline V gene encodes CDR1 SGHRS and CDR2 YFSETQ. Between the trimmed V and J ends, which lost 2 bases and 3 bases, there was a span of 9 bases. As DNA, the CDR3 is TGCGCCAGCAGCTTTAAGGGGGACTACGAGCAGTACTTC. It translates to CASSFKGDYEQYF. Supplemented by reference TRBV5-1 and TRBJ2-7, the full variable domain reads KAGVTQTPRYLIKTRGQQVTLSCSPISGHRSVSWYQQTPGQGLQFLFEYFSETQRNKGNFPGRFSGRQFSNSRSEMNVSTLELGDSALYLCASSFKGDYEQYFGPGTRLTVT.

V and J are TRBV5-1 and TRBJ2-2; D might be TRBD1 (6 bases). The CDR3 loop spans 15 amino acids. Trimming took off 0 bases at V and 4 bases at J, with 10 bases between the two ends. The germline gives CDR1 SGHRS, CDR2 YFSETQ. The CDR3 DNA follows: TGCGCCAGCAGCTTGGACCAGGGGATCACCGGGGAGCTGTTTTTT. This encodes CASSLDQGITGELFF.

The CDR3 sequence: CASSIVTARTNGELFF. The CDR3 nucleotides are TGTGCCAGTAGTATAGTTACTGCCAGGACCAACGGGGAGCTGTTTTTT. This chain uses TRBV19 with TRBJ2-2; D is unresolved. This CDR3 contains 16 residues. Germline V gene sequence: CDR1 LNHDA, CDR2 SQIVND (reference sequence). V shed 1 base and J shed 7 bases, with 16 bases lying between them.

This clone was recorded once. The rearrangement links TRBV7-2 to TRBJ2-4; D possibly uses TRBD1 or TRBD2 (6 bases each). V dropped 4 bases and J dropped 2 bases, with 9 bases sitting between them. The CDR3 extends over 14 amino acids. Germline CDR1 SGHTA, CDR2 FQGNSA. CDR3 coding DNA: TGTGCCAGCAGCTCGGGGGCATCCAAAAACATTCAGTACTTC. Its protein is CASSSGASKNIQYF.

The chain combines TRBV2 with TRBJ2-3; 8 nucleotides match TRBD2. Per the germline V gene, CDR1 is SNHLY and CDR2 is FYNNEI. V shed 5 bases, J shed 0 bases, and the junction held 7 bases outside the gene matches. The CDR3 sequence is 16 residues long. The CDR3 spells CASSREGQSSTDTQYF. DNA of the CDR3: TGTGCCAGCAGTCGGGAGGGCCAATCTAGCACAGATACGCAGTATTTT.

V and J are TRBV19 and TRBJ2-6; a possible D gene is TRBD2 (6 bases). Germline assignment: CDR1 LNHDA and CDR2 SQIVND (reference sequence). The CDR3 sequence is 15 residues long. Trimming removed 6 bases from V and 2 bases from J, with 11 bases in between. The CDR3 coding sequence is TGTGCCAGTAGCGGGAGTTTTGCTGGGGCCAACGTCCTGACTTTC. Amino acid sequence: CASSGSFAGANVLTF.

The chain carries TRBV19 and TRBJ2-7, with 7 nucleotides matching TRBD2. The CDR3 length is 15 residues. V shed 3 bases, J shed 5 bases, and the junction held 10 bases outside the gene matches. The germline CDR1 and CDR2 sequences are LNHDA and SQIVND (reference sequence). In nucleotides, the CDR3 is TGTGCCAGTAGTATGCGAGGCGGGAGTCCCCACGAGCAGTACTTC. Protein product: CASSMRGGSPHEQYF.

This clone was picked up one time. The chain is built from TRBV7-2 and TRBJ1-1; D is perhaps TRBD1 (5 bases). CDR3 length: 15 residues. Trimming cost V 5 bases and J 1 base, with 14 bases left between them. Germline CDR1 SGHTA, CDR2 FQGNSA. The CDR3 region has the DNA TGTGCCAGCAGCGCACGGGGACGGCCGAACACTGAAGCTTTCTTT. This gives the protein CASSARGRPNTEAFF.

This sequence joins TRBV7-6 and TRBJ2-4, with 13 bases lining up with TRBD2. The CDR3 consists of 19 residues. Germline V CDR1 and CDR2: SGHVS, FNYEAQ. Trimming at V came to 3 bases and at J to 0 bases, leaving 8 bases not matched to a gene. CDR3: CASSFHGTSGEVAKNIQYF. The CDR3 region has the DNA TGTGCCAGCAGCTTCCACGGGACTAGCGGGGAGGTAGCCAAAAACATTCAGTACTTC.

Concerning this clone itself: Within the sample, other DNA sequences also encode this same CDR3. The gene calls are TRBV18 and TRBJ1-3; TRBD1 might be the D (6 bases). Germline CDR1 and CDR2: KGHSH and LQKENI. Trimming stripped 4 bases from V and 0 bases from J, with 10 bases between. The CDR3 runs 15 residues. The CDR3 spells CASSLDRSSGNTIYF. In nucleotides, the CDR3 is TGTGCCAGCTCACTGGACAGAAGCTCTGGAAACACCATATATTTT.

V and J are TRBV5-8 and TRBJ1-2; 7 nucleotides line up with TRBD1. The CDR3 extends over 15 amino acids. V was pared by 5 bases and J by 7 bases, with 14 bases of the junction left unmatched. CDR1 is SGHTS, CDR2 YDEGEE, per germline. The CDR3 reads CASSFAGQILSGYTF. The CDR3 nucleotides are TGTGCCAGCAGTTTTGCGGGACAGATACTAAGTGGCTACACCTTC.

The chain recombines TRBV7-9 with TRBJ2-2, with D unresolved. Trimming cost V 1 base and J 3 bases, with 15 bases left between them. CDR3 length equals 17 residues. Germline V lookup: CDR1 SEHNR, CDR2 FQNEAQ (reference sequence). As DNA, the CDR3 is TGTGCCAGCAGCTTAGTCGCAGGAAGCAAGTACACCGGGGAGCTGTTTTTT. Encoded protein: CASSLVAGSKYTGELFF.

This chain uses TRBV2 with TRBJ2-1, with a tentative D call TRBD1 (6 bases). V lost 2 bases to trimming and J lost 1 base, with 15 bases between them. The length of the CDR3 is 17 residues. Germline V gene data show CDR1 as SNHLY and CDR2 as FYNNEI. As DNA, the CDR3 is TGTGCCAGCAGTGAACCTCCGGGCAGGGGTTCCTACAATGAGCAGTTCTTC. Its protein is CASSEPPGRGSYNEQFF.

This clone has only one observation. V usage is TRBV18 and J usage is TRBJ1-5; 11 bases map to TRBD1. CDR3 length equals 16 residues. The V gene's germline CDR1 is KGHSH and CDR2 LQKENI. The trim removed 5 bases at V and 1 base at J, leaving 4 bases unmatched. CDR3 coding DNA: TGTGCCAGCTCATCAGGGACAGGGGGGAGCAATCAGCCCCAGCATTTT. This translates into CASSSGTGGSNQPQHF.

V usage is TRBV27 and J usage is TRBJ2-7; D is possibly TRBD2 (6 bases). This CDR3 has 14 residues. Per germline, CDR1 MNHEY and CDR2 SMNVEV (reference sequence). Trimming cost V 5 bases and J 6 bases, with 17 bases left between them. CDR3 sequence (DNA): TGTGCCAGCAGTAAACTCGGGACTCTGGGCGAGCAGTACTTC. Translation gives CASSKLGTLGEQYF.

V is TRBV5-1 and J is TRBJ2-1; 11 bases line up with TRBD2. Germline values: CDR1 SGHRS, CDR2 YFSETQ. J gave up 8 bases and V 4 bases, and 5 bases lay outside the gene matches. This CDR3 has 14 amino acids. The DNA for the CDR3 is TGCGCCAGCAGCACGACTAGCGGGGAGCATGAGCAGTTCTTC. This encodes CASSTTSGEHEQFF. Variable domain in full (rest from reference TRBV5-1 and TRBJ2-1): KAGVTQTPRYLIKTRGQQVTLSCSPISGHRSVSWYQQTPGQGLQFLFEYFSETQRNKGNFPGRFSGRQFSNSRSEMNVSTLELGDSALYLCASSTTSGEHEQFFGPGTRLTVL.

The chain recombines TRBV18 with TRBJ1-5, with 8 bases fitting TRBD1. In germline, CDR1 is KGHSH, CDR2 LQKENI. The junction had 8 bases not matched to a gene; V was cut back by 2 bases and J by 5 bases. The CDR3 covers 16 residues. The CDR3 region has the DNA TGTGCCAGCTCACCAGGACAGGGTAAATTGCATCAGCCCCAGCATTTT. It is translated as CASSPGQGKLHQPQHF.

This chain joins TRBV15 and TRBJ2-3, with no clear D. The CDR3 runs to 14 residues. The V and J ends lost 0 bases and 9 bases respectively, with 13 bases between them. Germline loops: CDR1 LNHNV, CDR2 YYDKDF (reference sequence). The CDR3: CATSRDLKSDTQYF. CDR3 bases: TGTGCCACCAGCAGAGACCTCAAGTCGGACACGCAGTATTTT. Full variable domain (outside the CDR3, taken from reference TRBV15 and TRBJ2-3): DAMVIQNPRYQVTQFGKPVTLSCSQTLNHNVMYWYQQKSSQAPKLLFHYYDKDFNNEADTPDNFQSRRPNTSFCFLDIRSPGLGDTAMYLCATSRDLKSDTQYFGPGTRLTVL.